Below, 22 T cell receptor beta chains from the same sample are listed, as sequenced in a study of OX40 agonist ivuxolimab in advanced cancers. Sequencing was performed with immunoSEQ multiplex PCR; in TCRdb, only in-frame clones are kept and a portion is missing. The sample holds 65,000 to 100,000 clones, around 94% seen once. Sequenced material: CD4+ or CD8+ T cells sorted from blood, taken in a trial of the OX40 agonist ivuxolimab. These receptors were obtained from an adult with an advanced solid tumor such as melanoma, head and neck, liver or kidney cancer.

This clone has a handful of counts. The V call is TRBV4-1, the J call TRBJ1-5; the match to TRBD1 covers 10 bases. V was clipped by 3 bases and J by 5 bases; unmatched bases: 1. Per germline, CDR1 MGHRA and CDR2 YSYEKL. This CDR3 comprises 14 residues. DNA for the CDR3: TGCGCCAGCAGCCAGGGGACAGGGGATCAGCCCCAGCATTTT. Translating gives CASSQGTGDQPQHF.

The chain employs TRBV2 and TRBJ2-1, with TRBD2 as a possible D gene (5 bases). This CDR3 comprises 15 residues. Germline assignment: CDR1 SNHLY and CDR2 FYNNEI. Between the trimmed V and J ends, which lost 5 bases and 2 bases, there was a span of 13 bases. The CDR3 DNA reads TGTGCCAGCAGTACGCTTAGCGCAACCTACAATGAGCAGTTCTTC. This sequence encodes CASSTLSATYNEQFF.

This clone came up once. This specimen includes other DNA sequences encoding the same CDR3. The chain recombines TRBV25-1 with TRBJ1-2, with a tentative D call TRBD1 (6 bases). V dropped 1 base and J dropped 7 bases, with 13 bases sitting between them. The CDR3 covers 14 residues. Germline values: CDR1 MGHDK, CDR2 SYGVNS. CDR3 DNA: TGTGCCAGCAGTGAATGGGCGGGGGGCGGTGGCTACACCTTC. This codes for CASSEWAGGGGYTF.

The CDR3 sequence is CASSQEASPTGTDTQYF. The CDR3 nucleotides read TGTGCCAGCAGCCAAGAGGCATCACCGACTGGCACAGATACGCAGTATTTT. This chain joins TRBV4-2 and TRBJ2-3, with D unclear. The CDR3 length is 17 residues. Germline-derived CDR1 and CDR2 are LGHNA and YNFKEQ. V was cut by 0 bases and J by 1 base, with 14 bases left in between.

V usage is TRBV11-2 and J usage is TRBJ2-6, with a possible D match to TRBD1 (5 bases). Germline V gene sequence: CDR1 SGHAT, CDR2 FQNNGV. Trimming shortened V by 1 base and J by 4 bases, and 11 bases separated the two germline ends. CDR3 size: 16 residues. The CDR3 DNA reads TGTGCCAGCAGCTTAGGCAGGGTGTCCGGGGCCAACGTCCTGACTTTC. Its translation: CASSLGRVSGANVLTF.

The rearrangement joins TRBV18 to TRBJ1-5; D not certain. The length of the CDR3 is 14 residues. V dropped 0 bases and J dropped 0 bases, with 3 bases sitting between them. The V gene's germline CDR1 is KGHSH and CDR2 LQKENI. This CDR3 is CASSPPGSNQPQHF. As DNA, the CDR3 is TGTGCCAGCTCACCACCGGGTAGCAATCAGCCCCAGCATTTT.

The genes are TRBV14 and TRBJ2-3; D remains ambiguous. Trimming shortened V by 4 bases and J by 3 bases, and 11 bases separated the two germline ends. CDR1 is SGHDN, CDR2 FVKESK, per germline. CDR3 size: 14 residues. For the CDR3, the DNA is TGTGCCAGCAGCCGCTCCCCCTCTACAGATACGCAGTATTTT. Its protein product is CASSRSPSTDTQYF.

The J gene is TRBJ2-7, the V gene TRBV7-3; TRBD2 might be the D (6 bases). The CDR3 loop spans 15 amino acids. Germline CDR1 reads SGHTA; CDR2 reads FQGTGA. Trimming cost V 2 bases and J 2 bases, with 13 bases left between them. CDR3 amino acids: CASSLGGGSPYEQYF. The CDR3, as DNA: TGTGCCAGCAGCTTAGGGGGAGGTTCCCCCTACGAGCAGTACTTC.

The chain has TRBV19 and TRBJ1-6; perhaps TRBD1 as D (5 bases). Looked up from germline, CDR1 is LNHDA and CDR2 is SQIVND (reference sequence). V lost 5 bases to trimming and J lost 6 bases, with 14 bases between them. The CDR3 contains 15 residues. CDR3: CASSLGTELNSPLHF. The CDR3 DNA follows: TGTGCCAGTAGTCTAGGGACCGAACTTAATTCACCCCTCCACTTT.

The J gene is TRBJ1-1, the V gene TRBV7-9; D may be TRBD1 (6 bases). The ends were cut back, 5 bases at V and 3 bases at J, with 10 bases in the middle. The length of the CDR3 is 13 residues. Germline V lookup: CDR1 SEHNR, CDR2 FQNEAQ (reference sequence). CDR3 nucleotides: TGTGCCAGCAGCAACCGACAGGACACTGAAGCTTTCTTT. This codes for CASSNRQDTEAFF.

The chain carries TRBV7-9 and TRBJ2-5; D possibly corresponds to TRBD2 (6 bases). CDR3 length: 14 residues. Germline V gives CDR1 SEHNR, CDR2 FQNEAQ (reference sequence). Trimming left V 5 bases short and J 7 bases short, with 17 bases between. This chain's CDR3 is CASSLPGGLRTQYF. CDR3 sequence (DNA): TGTGCCAGCAGCCTTCCGGGTGGACTAAGGACCCAGTACTTC. The variable domain in full, completed from reference TRBV7-9 and TRBJ2-5, reads DTGVSQNPRHKITKRGQNVTFRCDPISEHNRLYWYRQTLGQGPEFLTYFQNEAQLEKSRLLSDRFSAERPKGSFSTLEIQRTEQGDSAMYLCASSLPGGLRTQYFGPGTRLLVL.

This clone appeared once. The chain joins TRBV27 to TRBJ2-5; no reliable D call. The CDR3 has 17 residues. The V gene lost 3 bases and the J gene lost 4 bases, with 21 bases spanning the gap. The germline V gene has CDR1 MNHEY and CDR2 SMNVEV (reference sequence). The CDR3 nucleotides are TGTGCCAGCAGTTTTCTCCCCCCCTCGCGTACGGGAGAGACCCAGTACTTC. It translates to CASSFLPPSRTGETQYF.

V gene TRBV5-1 combines with J gene TRBJ2-7; 11 positions agree with TRBD2. There are 16 residues in the CDR3. Germline V gene data show CDR1 as SGHRS and CDR2 as YFSETQ. After removal of 3 bases from V and 2 bases from J, the junction contained 7 bases not matched to a gene. The CDR3 reads CASSSLLAGDPYEQYF. The CDR3 DNA reads TGCGCCAGCAGCTCTCTACTAGCGGGGGATCCCTACGAGCAGTACTTC. Supplemented by reference TRBV5-1 and TRBJ2-7, the full variable domain reads KAGVTQTPRYLIKTRGQQVTLSCSPISGHRSVSWYQQTPGQGLQFLFEYFSETQRNKGNFPGRFSGRQFSNSRSEMNVSTLELGDSALYLCASSSLLAGDPYEQYFGPGTRLTVT.

V gene TRBV27 combines with J gene TRBJ2-3; TRBD2 is a possible D gene (7 bases). Per germline, CDR1 MNHEY and CDR2 SMNVEV (reference sequence). The CDR3 covers 15 residues. Trimming cost V 5 bases and J 2 bases, with 14 bases left between them. The DNA for the CDR3 is TGTGCCAGCAGTCTGGCGGGGGCATACACAGATACGCAGTATTTT. This translates into CASSLAGAYTDTQYF.

The chain links TRBV29-1 to TRBJ2-7; D may be TRBD1 or TRBD2 (5 bases each). The CDR3 runs 15 residues. Trimming stripped 0 bases from V and 2 bases from J, with 14 bases between. Germline V gene sequence: CDR1 SQVTM, CDR2 ANQGSEA. This chain's CDR3 is CSVEDPAGATYEQYF. The CDR3 DNA reads as TGCAGCGTTGAAGATCCTGCCGGGGCTACCTACGAGCAGTACTTC.

V usage is TRBV4-3 and J usage is TRBJ2-1; 8 nucleotides line up with TRBD1. The CDR3 has 15 amino acids. Germline V gene sequence: CDR1 LGHNA, CDR2 YSLEER. The V gene end was trimmed by 2 bases and the J gene end by 9 bases; junction bases not matched to a gene: 9. CDR3 nucleotide sequence: TGCGCCAGCAGCCAAATACAGGGGGTCCTTGGTGAGCAGTTCTTC. It specifies CASSQIQGVLGEQFF.

The genes are TRBV7-2 and TRBJ2-7; the match to TRBD2 covers 11 bases. Germline trimming cut 4 bases from V and 2 bases from J; bases unmatched to any gene: 4. The CDR3 totals 15 residues. In germline, CDR1 is SGHTA, CDR2 FQGNSA. The CDR3 DNA reads as TGTGCCAGCAGCTCGACTAGCGGGGTTGCCTACGAGCAGTACTTC. Its protein product is CASSSTSGVAYEQYF. Based on the CDR3 plus reference TRBV7-2 and TRBJ2-7, the full variable domain is GAGVSQSPSNKVTEKGKDVELRCDPISGHTALYWYRQSLGQGLEFLIYFQGNSAPDKSGLPSDRFSAERTGGSVSTLTIQRTQQEDSAVYLCASSSTSGVAYEQYFGPGTRLTVT.

V is TRBV28 and J is TRBJ2-5, with no clear D. Trimming cost V 5 bases and J 7 bases, with 8 bases left between them. The germline V gene encodes CDR1 MDHEN and CDR2 SYDVKM. There are 11 residues in the CDR3. CDR3 loop: CASSTGGTQYF. The CDR3 nucleotides are TGTGCCAGCAGTACGGGTGGGACCCAGTACTTC.

This chain connects TRBV2 to TRBJ1-2; possible D gene TRBD1, 5 bases. V lost 6 bases to trimming and J lost 5 bases, with 13 bases between them. The CDR3 spans 13 residues. CDR1 is SNHLY and CDR2 is FYNNEI in the germline V gene. The CDR3 region has the DNA TGTGCCAGCAGCGCCGGGACGGAGTATGGCTACACCTTC. This gives the protein CASSAGTEYGYTF.

This sequence joins TRBV6-5 and TRBJ1-1; no clear D. The CDR3 has 14 amino acids. V was shortened by 3 bases and J by 8 bases, with 16 bases between the two germline ends. Germline V gene sequence: CDR1 MNHEY, CDR2 SVGAGI. This chain's CDR3 is CASSYSASETEAFF. Here the CDR3 DNA reads TGTGCCAGCAGTTATAGCGCAAGTGAGACAGAAGCTTTCTTT.

The chain links TRBV4-1 to TRBJ2-2, with D maybe TRBD2 (5 bases). Germline V gene lookup returns CDR1 MGHRA and CDR2 YSYEKL. The CDR3 runs 15 residues. V lost 0 bases and J 4 bases, leaving 9 bases between the germline ends. In DNA form, the CDR3 reads TGCGCCAGCAGCCAAGAGGGAGCGATCACCGGGGAGCTGTTTTTT. Protein: CASSQEGAITGELFF.

A single count supports this clone. The V call is TRBV12-5, the J call TRBJ2-1, with 9 bases matching TRBD2. The CDR3 covers 16 residues. The germline V gene encodes CDR1 LGHNT and CDR2 FRNRAP. V shed 1 base, J shed 8 bases, and the junction held 9 bases outside the gene matches. The CDR3 region has the DNA TGTGCTAGTGGTTTGGACGCGGGAGGGCCTGTTGATGAGCAGTTCTTC. It encodes CASGLDAGGPVDEQFF.